This is a list of T cell receptor beta chains from one sample in a study of blood T cell repertoires in COVID-19. Sequencing was performed with immunoSEQ multiplex PCR; in TCRdb, only in-frame clones are kept and a portion is missing. The profile shows a few hundred thousand clones, roughly 86% of them singletons. The sequenced sample consisted of peripheral blood. The receptors originated from a woman in her twenties or thirties with COVID-19, enrolled during active disease. The CDR3 runs from the conserved cysteine through the conserved F or W. A D gene is named only where the DNA matches it firmly. Clone sizes are given selectively: once, few, many, or a class where the clone is expanded.

CDR3aa: CASRGVGQPQHF
CDR3nt: TGTGCCAGCAGGGGAGTGGGTCAGCCCCAGCATTTT
j_gene: TRBJ1-5
abundance: -
v_gene: TRBV21-1
d_gene: -

CDR3aa: CASSEAQGGNYGYTF
CDR3nt: TGTGCCAGCAGTGAAGCGCAGGGAGGAAACTATGGCTACACCTTC
j_gene: TRBJ1-2
abundance: -
v_gene: TRBV25-1
d_gene: -

CDR3aa: CASSLVGDRVNEQYF
CDR3nt: TGTGCCAGCAGCTTAGTCGGGGACAGGGTGAACGAGCAGTACTTC
j_gene: TRBJ2-7
abundance: -
v_gene: TRBV7-9
d_gene: TRBD1

CDR3aa: CAIRVTGTGVTSPLHF
CDR3nt: TGTGCCATCAGGGTAACCGGGACAGGGGTTACTTCACCCCTCCACTTT
j_gene: TRBJ1-6
abundance: once
v_gene: TRBV10-3
d_gene: TRBD1

CDR3aa: CASSYGRTSTDTQYF
CDR3nt: TGTGCCAGCAGTTACGGGCGGACTAGCACAGATACGCAGTATTTT
j_gene: TRBJ2-3
abundance: -
v_gene: TRBV6-2/TRBV6-3
d_gene: -

CDR3aa: CASEGREVYGYTF
CDR3nt: TGTGCCAGCGAAGGGAGGGAGGTCTATGGCTACACCTTC
j_gene: TRBJ1-2
abundance: once
v_gene: TRBV28
d_gene: -

CDR3aa: CASIKTGTGITGELFF
CDR3nt: TGTGCCAGTATCAAAACCGGGACAGGGATCACCGGGGAGCTGTTTTTT
j_gene: TRBJ2-2
abundance: -
v_gene: TRBV19
d_gene: TRBD1

CDR3aa: CASSPPGAEAFF
CDR3nt: TGTGCCAGCTCACCCCCGGGGGCTGAAGCTTTCTTT
j_gene: TRBJ1-1
abundance: -
v_gene: TRBV18
d_gene: -

CDR3aa: CASSEARRQGGGGYTF
CDR3nt: TGTGCCAGCAGTGAAGCGAGACGTCAGGGCGGTGGGGGCTACACCTTC
j_gene: TRBJ1-2
abundance: -
v_gene: TRBV6-1
d_gene: -

CDR3aa: CASSSRAGSEAFF
CDR3nt: TGTGCCAGCAGCTCACGAGCGGGAAGTGAAGCTTTCTTT
j_gene: TRBJ1-1
abundance: -
v_gene: TRBV14
d_gene: -

CDR3aa: CASLLKSRELRNQPQHF
CDR3nt: TGCGCCAGCCTGCTGAAAAGCAGGGAATTGAGAAATCAGCCCCAGCATTTT
j_gene: TRBJ1-5
abundance: -
v_gene: TRBV5-1
d_gene: -

CDR3aa: CASSQRLAGAFRFPTDTQYF
CDR3nt: TGTGCCAGCAGCCAAAGACTAGCGGGAGCGTTTAGGTTTCCCACAGATACGCAGTATTTT
j_gene: TRBJ2-3
abundance: -
v_gene: TRBV3-1/TRBV3-2
d_gene: TRBD2

CDR3aa: CASSPQRLAGGDTQYF
CDR3nt: TGCGCCAGCAGCCCCCAAAGACTAGCGGGGGGAGATACGCAGTATTTT
j_gene: TRBJ2-3
abundance: -
v_gene: TRBV5-1
d_gene: TRBD2

CDR3aa: CAGLQGPYGYTF
CDR3nt: TGTGCCGGCTTACAGGGCCCCTATGGCTACACCTTC
j_gene: TRBJ1-2
abundance: -
v_gene: TRBV6-5
d_gene: -

CDR3aa: CASSTSHRYANTGELFF
CDR3nt: TGTGCCAGTAGTACTAGTCACAGGTACGCGAACACCGGGGAGCTGTTTTTT
j_gene: TRBJ2-2
abundance: -
v_gene: TRBV19
d_gene: -

CDR3aa: CASSQDVYYGYTF
CDR3nt: TGTGCCAGCAGCCAAGACGTTTACTATGGCTACACCTTC
j_gene: TRBJ1-2
abundance: once
v_gene: TRBV14
d_gene: -

CDR3aa: CASSSRTGTGYTF
CDR3nt: TGTGCCAGCAGCTCCCGGACAGGGACTGGCTACACCTTC
j_gene: TRBJ1-2
abundance: -
v_gene: TRBV7-3
d_gene: TRBD1

CDR3aa: CASSLGQGLEQPQHF
CDR3nt: TGTGCCAGCAGCCTGGGACAGGGGTTAGAGCAGCCCCAGCATTTT
j_gene: TRBJ1-5
abundance: -
v_gene: TRBV6-2/TRBV6-3
d_gene: TRBD1

CDR3aa: CASSELGRGPTGELFF
CDR3nt: TGTGCCAGCAGTGAATTAGGCAGGGGGCCCACCGGGGAGCTGTTTTTT
j_gene: TRBJ2-2
abundance: -
v_gene: TRBV25-1
d_gene: TRBD1

CDR3aa: CAWSSGTFSGNTIYF
CDR3nt: TGTGCCTGGAGTTCCGGGACATTCTCTGGAAACACCATATATTTT
j_gene: TRBJ1-3
abundance: few
v_gene: TRBV30
d_gene: -

CDR3aa: CAISETTLWNEQFF
CDR3nt: TGTGCCATCAGTGAAACTACCCTCTGGAATGAGCAGTTCTTC
j_gene: TRBJ2-1
abundance: -
v_gene: TRBV10-3
d_gene: -

CDR3aa: CASSETGFNQPQHF
CDR3nt: TGTGCCAGCAGTGAAACCGGGTTCAATCAGCCCCAGCATTTT
j_gene: TRBJ1-5
abundance: -
v_gene: TRBV2
d_gene: -

CDR3aa: CASSIWETNTEAFF
CDR3nt: TGCGCCAGCAGTATTTGGGAGACGAACACTGAAGCTTTCTTT
j_gene: TRBJ1-1
abundance: -
v_gene: TRBV5-1
d_gene: -

CDR3aa: CASSLRIGGYNEQFF
CDR3nt: TGTGCCAGCAGCTTAAGGATCGGGGGCTACAATGAGCAGTTCTTC
j_gene: TRBJ2-1
abundance: -
v_gene: TRBV7-3
d_gene: -

CDR3aa: CASSVGLNQPQHF
CDR3nt: TGCGCCAGCAGTGTTGGGCTGAATCAGCCCCAGCATTTT
j_gene: TRBJ1-5
abundance: -
v_gene: TRBV10-1
d_gene: -

CDR3aa: CASSSPLGGGNTIYF
CDR3nt: TGTGCCAGCAGCTCCCCGCTAGGGGGAGGAAACACCATATATTTT
j_gene: TRBJ1-3
abundance: -
v_gene: TRBV7-2
d_gene: -

CDR3aa: CASGLTGEPHNEQFF
CDR3nt: TGTGCCAGCGGCTTAACGGGGGAGCCCCACAATGAGCAGTTCTTC
j_gene: TRBJ2-1
abundance: -
v_gene: TRBV28
d_gene: -

CDR3aa: CATSDRTGAAGAFF
CDR3nt: TGTGCCACCAGTGACCGGACAGGGGCCGCTGGGGCTTTCTTT
j_gene: TRBJ1-1
abundance: -
v_gene: TRBV24-1
d_gene: TRBD1

CDR3aa: CASSPPTSGETQYF
CDR3nt: TGCGCCAGCAGCCCTCCGACTAGCGGGGAGACCCAGTACTTC
j_gene: TRBJ2-5
abundance: -
v_gene: TRBV4-1
d_gene: TRBD2

CDR3aa: CASSDGTGNYEQYF
CDR3nt: TGTGCCAGCAGTGACGGGACAGGGAACTACGAGCAGTACTTC
j_gene: TRBJ2-7
abundance: -
v_gene: TRBV6-1
d_gene: TRBD1

CDR3aa: CAISEPTSSNYGYTF
CDR3nt: TGTGCCATCAGTGAGCCGACAAGCTCTAACTATGGCTACACCTTC
j_gene: TRBJ1-2
abundance: many
v_gene: TRBV10-3
d_gene: -

CDR3aa: CASSYEGTEQYF
CDR3nt: TGTGCCAGCAGTTACGAGGGAACCGAGCAGTACTTC
j_gene: TRBJ2-7
abundance: -
v_gene: TRBV6-6
d_gene: -

CDR3aa: CASSQDRRGIDEQYF
CDR3nt: TGCGCCAGCAGCCAAGATCGGAGAGGGATTGACGAGCAGTACTTC
j_gene: TRBJ2-7
abundance: -
v_gene: TRBV4-3
d_gene: -

CDR3aa: CASSQEWSGSGNTIYF
CDR3nt: TGCGCCAGCAGCCAAGAGTGGTCGGGCTCTGGAAACACCATATATTTT
j_gene: TRBJ1-3
abundance: -
v_gene: TRBV4-1
d_gene: -

CDR3aa: CASSQDVRGGYEQYF
CDR3nt: TGCGCCAGCAGCCAAGATGTTCGCGGGGGCTACGAGCAGTACTTC
j_gene: TRBJ2-7
abundance: -
v_gene: TRBV4-1
d_gene: TRBD2

CDR3aa: CASTVRVGTEAFF
CDR3nt: TGTGCCAGTACCGTGAGGGTTGGCACTGAAGCTTTCTTT
j_gene: TRBJ1-1
abundance: -
v_gene: TRBV19
d_gene: -